This T cell receptor (beta chain) stems from a study of response to subunit inactivated influenza vaccine. Study observations and caveats: T cells newly recruited by each seasonal influenza vaccination are few, the authors suggested.

Using its own MiXCR run on the RT-PCR reads, TCRdb lists one record per CDR3 protein. This sample yields about 500,000 distinct CDR3 sequences, of which 15% to 20% are seen a single time; around 3% belongs to the top ten. A word on this clonotype: The antigen is not known.

The CDR3 totals 12 residues. V was clipped by 7 bases and J by 8 bases, with 12 bases between them. This rearrangement joins TRBV12-3 or TRBV12-4 to TRBJ1-3, with no clear D. The receptor was isolated from a man aged 50-75 years who received an inactivated influenza vaccine. Sequences were derived from CD4+ T cells sorted from PBMCs, sampled less than 30 months after vaccination. The CDR3 loop is CASKQSADTIYF. The CDR3 region has the DNA TGTGCCAGCAAACAGTCGGCGGACACCATATATTTT.